One sample yielded the 23 T cell receptor beta chains listed below, sequenced in a study of identical twins. TCRdb re-derived calls from the 5' RACE reads in MiXCR, one entry per CDR3 protein. The sample shows 220,000 or so distinct CDR3 sequences, about 7.3% of them seen only once. The data also belong to a second study, concerning yellow fever vaccine responses in identical twins.

Sample: memory (CD45RO+) T cells sorted from blood. These receptors came from a woman under 30 in good health.

A word on this clonotype: Germline and junction disagree at one end, which may indicate a read error. The chain recombines TRBV4-2 with TRBJ1-2; 7 nucleotides line up with TRBD1. CDR3 size: 16 residues. Germline assignment: CDR1 LGHNA and CDR2 YNFKEQ. Here the CDR3 reads CASSQDVIGGIYGDTF. DNA for the CDR3: TGTGCCAGCAGCCAAGATGTGATAGGGGGCATCTATGGCGACACCTTC.

The gene calls are TRBV20-1 and TRBJ2-2; no clear D. This CDR3 contains 14 residues. Germline V gene lookup returns CDR1 DFQATT and CDR2 SNEGSKA (reference sequence). V lost 5 bases to trimming and J lost 0 bases, with 10 bases between them. CDR3 sequence reads: CSAPRRSNTGELFF. The CDR3 DNA is TGCAGTGCTCCACGACGTTCGAACACCGGGGAGCTGTTTTTT.

CDR3: CASSLASGLKNTQYF. For the CDR3, the DNA is TGCGCCAGCAGCCTCGCCTCGGGACTAAAGAATACGCAGTATTTT. The chain combines TRBV5-1 with TRBJ2-3; 7 nucleotides line up with TRBD2. CDR3 length: 15 amino acids. The germline V gene has CDR1 SGHRS and CDR2 YFSETQ. With 4 bases clipped from V and 7 bases from J, the junction kept 12 bases outside the gene matches.

This clonotype was picked up a small number of times. The CDR3, as DNA: TGTGCCAGCAGTTTACTAAAGGGGACAGATTTTAATTCACCCCTCCACTTT. This sequence encodes CASSLLKGTDFNSPLHF. The chain links TRBV28 to TRBJ1-6; 7 bases map to TRBD1. CDR1 and CDR2 from the germline V gene are MDHEN and SYDVKM. The CDR3 is 17 amino acids. Losses at the gene ends were 2 bases for V and 6 bases for J; bases not matched to a gene: 10.

The J gene is TRBJ2-1, the V gene TRBV2; TRBD2 matches at 8 bases. The V gene's germline CDR1 is SNHLY and CDR2 FYNNEI. The ends lost 5 bases at V and 0 bases at J; junction bases unmatched: 3. This CDR3 has 15 residues. The CDR3 DNA is TGTGCCAGCAGTAATAGCGGGAACTCCTACAATGAGCAGTTCTTC. Protein sequence: CASSNSGNSYNEQFF.

CDR3 DNA: TGTGCCGTAGGCGCACAGGGCCTTACAGATACGCAGTATTTT. It specifies CAVGAQGLTDTQYF. This rearrangement joins TRBV7-7 to TRBJ2-3; TRBD1 might be the D (6 bases). The germline CDR1 and CDR2 sequences are SSHAT and FNYEAQ (reference sequence). V was pared by 11 bases and J by 3 bases, with 18 bases between. The CDR3 is 14 residues long.

This clonotype was seen repeatedly, ten times or more. The chain recombines TRBV24-1 with TRBJ2-1, with 8 bases lining up with TRBD1. The germline CDR1 and CDR2 sequences are KGHDR and SFDVKD. The CDR3 spans 16 residues. J lost 10 bases, V lost 3 bases, and 13 bases had no gene match. CDR3 sequence reads: CATSDMRQGYVSEQFF. The CDR3 DNA is TGTGCCACCAGTGATATGCGACAGGGGTACGTAAGCGAGCAGTTCTTC.

This clonotype was detected only a few times. The genes are TRBV20-1 and TRBJ2-3, with D perhaps matching TRBD1 (6 bases). The V end lost 3 bases, the J end lost 0 bases, and 13 bases lay between the germline ends. The CDR3 sequence is 15 residues long. Germline CDR1 reads DFQATT; CDR2 reads SNEGSKA (reference sequence). CDR3 residues: CSARAGVYSTDTQYF. The CDR3 region has the DNA TGCAGTGCTAGGGCAGGGGTATATAGCACAGATACGCAGTATTTT.

This clonotype appeared many times. The gene calls are TRBV6-5 and TRBJ2-2; D tentatively reads TRBD1 or TRBD2 (5 bases each). The V and J ends lost 4 bases and 2 bases respectively, with 11 bases between them. This CDR3 has 15 residues. The V gene's germline CDR1 is MNHEY and CDR2 SVGAGI. The CDR3 coding sequence is TGTGCCAGCAGTTTCGGGACGGGAAACACCGGGGAGCTGTTTTTT. It is translated as CASSFGTGNTGELFF.

The gene calls are TRBV24-1 and TRBJ2-3; TRBD1 matches at 9 bases. Looked up from germline, CDR1 is KGHDR and CDR2 is SFDVKD. This CDR3 has 14 amino acids. V lost 6 bases to trimming and J lost 3 bases; unmatched junction nucleotides: 3. This CDR3 is CATSTGGGTDTQYF. Here the CDR3 DNA reads TGTGCCACCAGTACAGGGGGCGGAACAGATACGCAGTATTTT.

This clonotype has at least ten counts. V gene TRBV5-1 combines with J gene TRBJ2-1; 10 bases are shared with TRBD2. Looked up from germline, CDR1 is SGHRS and CDR2 is YFSETQ. This CDR3 spans 18 amino acids. The V gene end was trimmed by 4 bases and the J gene end by 6 bases; junction bases not matched to a gene: 16. The DNA of the CDR3 is TGCGCCAGCAGCCAGGGGCCCTATCTAGCGGGAGTAGTCAATGAGCAGTTCTTC. Protein: CASSQGPYLAGVVNEQFF.

CDR3 residues: CASSGTWGSYEQYV. The CDR3 DNA is TGTGCCAGCAGTGGGACATGGGGGTCCTACGAGCAGTACGTC. This chain uses TRBV6-1 with TRBJ2-7; D assignment may be TRBD1 or TRBD2 (5 bases each). Germline V gene data show CDR1 as MNHNS and CDR2 as SASEGT. V was clipped by 4 bases and J by 1 base, with 11 bases between them. This CDR3 comprises 14 residues.

This clonotype showed up just a few times. The junction and the germline gene differ at one end; a read error may be behind it. This chain uses TRBV6-1 with TRBJ2-2, with 9 positions matching TRBD2. Germline-derived CDR1 and CDR2 are MNHNS and SASEGT. The CDR3 loop spans 15 amino acids. The CDR3 sequence is CASGRLAENTGELFF. The CDR3 DNA sequence: TGCGCCAGCGGCAGACTAGCGGAGAACACCGGGGAGCTGTTTTTT.

The chain recombines TRBV6-1 with TRBJ1-1; TRBD1 matches 9 bases. From germline, CDR1 is MNHNS and CDR2 SASEGT. J gave up 4 bases and V 4 bases, and 4 bases lay outside the gene matches. There are 14 residues in the CDR3. CDR3 loop: CASSAMTGGTEAFF. CDR3 in DNA: TGTGCCAGCAGTGCAATGACAGGGGGCACTGAAGCTTTCTTT.

This clonotype was found a few times. The chain has TRBV3-1 and TRBJ1-1; D is unresolved. Trimming pared 0 bases from V and 5 bases from J, leaving 10 bases between. The V gene's germline CDR1 is LGHDT and CDR2 YNNKEL (reference sequence). This CDR3 contains 14 residues. The CDR3 DNA reads TGTGCCAGCAGCCAAGATAGGCAGAGAACTGAAGCTTTCTTT. Translated: CASSQDRQRTEAFF.

At least ten counts were recorded for this clonotype. This chain links TRBV5-1 with TRBJ2-2; 7 nucleotides match TRBD1. This CDR3 is 14 amino acids long. The V gene's germline CDR1 is SGHRS and CDR2 YFSETQ. V trimming: 5 bases; J trimming: 3 bases; junction bases outside the gene matches: 4. The CDR3 DNA is TGCGCCAGCAGAAGGACAGGAGACACCGGGGAGCTGTTTTTT. This sequence encodes CASRRTGDTGELFF. The full variable domain, its missing parts supplied by reference TRBV5-1 and TRBJ2-2, is KAGVTQTPRYLIKTRGQQVTLSCSPISGHRSVSWYQQTPGQGLQFLFEYFSETQRNKGNFPGRFSGRQFSNSRSEMNVSTLELGDSALYLCASRRTGDTGELFFGEGSRLTVL.

The rearrangement links TRBV7-6 to TRBJ2-1; D unresolved. Germline values: CDR1 SGHVS, CDR2 FNYEAQ. This CDR3 is built from 16 residues. The V and J ends lost 1 base and 4 bases respectively, with 14 bases between them. The CDR3 nucleotides read TGTGCCAGCAGCTTAGGTCAGCAGAGAGGATACAATGAGCAGTTCTTC. Translated, it gives CASSLGQQRGYNEQFF.

This clonotype was recorded at least ten times. The CDR3 region has the DNA TGCGCCAGCAGCTTGGATGGCTCTGGAAACACCATATATTTT. This gives the protein CASSLDGSGNTIYF. J is TRBJ1-3 and V is TRBV5-1; D is uncertain. The ends were cut back, 0 bases at V and 0 bases at J, with 4 bases in the middle. Per germline, CDR1 SGHRS and CDR2 YFSETQ. The CDR3 is 14 residues long.

This clonotype was counted only a few times. In DNA form, the CDR3 reads TGTGCCAGCAGCTTGTGGGAACTAGCGGGGGAACTCCAAGAGACCCAGTACTTC. Translation: CASSLWELAGELQETQYF. V gene TRBV5-6 combines with J gene TRBJ2-5; TRBD2 matches at 11 bases. Trimming took 1 base from V and 1 from J; bases not matched to a gene: 9. The CDR3 sequence is 18 residues long. CDR1 and CDR2 from the germline V gene are SGHDT and YYEEEE.

This clonotype was seen a handful of times. V and J are TRBV4-2 and TRBJ2-3, with 15 bases fitting TRBD2. Germline-derived CDR1 and CDR2 are LGHNA and YNFKEQ. The CDR3 has 17 residues. Trimming at V came to 2 bases and at J to 6 bases, leaving 6 bases not matched to a gene. CDR3 in DNA: TGTGCCAGCAGCCAACGGGGACTAGCGGGGGGCGGGGATACGCAGTATTTT. It codes for CASSQRGLAGGGDTQYF.

This clonotype has more than one count but fewer than ten. The rearrangement uses TRBV6-1 and TRBJ2-7; the match to TRBD1 covers 8 bases. Trimming cost V 3 bases and J 2 bases; bases outside gene matches: 0. Germline loops: CDR1 MNHNS, CDR2 SASEGT. The CDR3 consists of 13 residues. The CDR3 reads CASSEDRAYEQYF. The DNA of the CDR3 is TGTGCCAGCAGTGAGGACAGGGCCTACGAGCAGTACTTC.

This clonotype was detected many times. V usage is TRBV5-1 and J usage is TRBJ2-5, with D perhaps TRBD2 (5 bases). V lost 3 bases and J lost 5, with 11 bases in between. CDR1 and CDR2 (germline): SGHRS, YFSETQ. The CDR3 extends over 13 amino acids. The CDR3, as DNA: TGCGCCAGCAGCTCACTAGAGTTGGAGACCCAGTACTTC. Translation: CASSSLELETQYF. Based on the CDR3 plus reference TRBV5-1 and TRBJ2-5, the full variable domain is KAGVTQTPRYLIKTRGQQVTLSCSPISGHRSVSWYQQTPGQGLQFLFEYFSETQRNKGNFPGRFSGRQFSNSRSEMNVSTLELGDSALYLCASSSLELETQYFGPGTRLLVL.

This rearrangement joins TRBV19 to TRBJ2-7, with D possibly being TRBD2 (5 bases). The V and J ends lost 5 bases and 3 bases respectively, with 14 bases between them. This CDR3 region has 14 residues. The germline CDR1 and CDR2 sequences are LNHDA and SQIVND (reference sequence). The CDR3 DNA is TGTGCCAGTAGTGCTCGGACTCGGAACTACGAGCAGTACTTC. Translation: CASSARTRNYEQYF.